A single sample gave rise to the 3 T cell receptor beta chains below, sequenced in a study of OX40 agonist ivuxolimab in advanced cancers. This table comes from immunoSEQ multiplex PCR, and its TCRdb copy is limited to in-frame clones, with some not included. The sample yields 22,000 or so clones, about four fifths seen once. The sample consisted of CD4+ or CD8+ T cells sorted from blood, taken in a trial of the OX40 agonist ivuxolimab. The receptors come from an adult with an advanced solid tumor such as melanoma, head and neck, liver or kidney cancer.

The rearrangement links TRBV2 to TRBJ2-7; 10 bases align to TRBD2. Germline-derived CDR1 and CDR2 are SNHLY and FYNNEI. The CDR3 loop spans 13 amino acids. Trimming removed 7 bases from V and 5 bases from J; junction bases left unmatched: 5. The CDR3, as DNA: TGTGCCAGCACGCCTAGCGGGGGCCACGAGCAGTACTTC. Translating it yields CASTPSGGHEQYF.

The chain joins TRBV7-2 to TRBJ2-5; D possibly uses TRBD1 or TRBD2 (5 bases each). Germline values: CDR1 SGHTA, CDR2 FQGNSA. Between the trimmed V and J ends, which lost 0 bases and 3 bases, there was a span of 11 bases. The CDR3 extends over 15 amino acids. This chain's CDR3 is CASSLANQGEETQYF. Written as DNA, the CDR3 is TGTGCCAGCAGCTTAGCCAACCAGGGAGAAGAGACCCAGTACTTC.

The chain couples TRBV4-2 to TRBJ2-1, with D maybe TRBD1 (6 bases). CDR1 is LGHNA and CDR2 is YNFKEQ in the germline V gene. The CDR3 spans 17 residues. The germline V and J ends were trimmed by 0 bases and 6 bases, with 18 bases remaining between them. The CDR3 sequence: CASSQDKWQGMGNEQFF. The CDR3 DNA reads TGTGCCAGCAGCCAAGATAAATGGCAGGGGATGGGCAATGAGCAGTTCTTC.